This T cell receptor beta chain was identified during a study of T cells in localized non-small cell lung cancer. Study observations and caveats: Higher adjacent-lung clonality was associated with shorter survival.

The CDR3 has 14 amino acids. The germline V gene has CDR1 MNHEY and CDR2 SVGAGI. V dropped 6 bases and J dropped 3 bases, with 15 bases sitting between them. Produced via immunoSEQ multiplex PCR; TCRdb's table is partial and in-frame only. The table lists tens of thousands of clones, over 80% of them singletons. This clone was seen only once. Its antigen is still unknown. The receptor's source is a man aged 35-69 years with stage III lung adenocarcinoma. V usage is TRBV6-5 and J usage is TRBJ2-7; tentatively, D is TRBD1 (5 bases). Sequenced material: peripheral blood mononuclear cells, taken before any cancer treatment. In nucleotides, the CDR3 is TGTGCCAGCAGCCTGACCAGGGTACACTACGAGCAGTACTTC. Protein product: CASSLTRVHYEQYF.